One sample yielded the 2 T cell receptor beta chains listed below, sequenced in a study of blood T cell repertoires in COVID-19. Profiling relied on immunoSEQ multiplex PCR, and the TCRdb table lists in-frame clones only, not all of them. The repertoire holds tens of thousands of clones, with roughly 80% as singletons. The specimen sequenced was peripheral blood. All receptors come from a woman older than 75 with acute or convalescent COVID-19.

This clone was counted a single time. The J gene is TRBJ2-1, the V gene TRBV18, with 9 bases lining up with TRBD1. CDR1 is KGHSH and CDR2 is LQKENI in the germline V gene. CDR3 length equals 14 residues. With V trimmed by 6 bases and J by 4 bases, 4 bases remained unmatched. CDR3 residues: CASSPDRGYNEQFF. The DNA of the CDR3 is TGTGCCAGCTCCCCGGACAGGGGATACAATGAGCAGTTCTTC.

V is TRBV5-1 and J is TRBJ1-1; tentative D call: TRBD1 (6 bases). Trimming pared 4 bases from V and 3 bases from J, leaving 16 bases between. The CDR3 sequence is 15 residues long. Germline V gene sequence: CDR1 SGHRS, CDR2 YFSETQ. The CDR3 DNA reads TGCGCCAGCAGCCCAGGGGCCTGGGGAGACACTGAAGCTTTCTTT. Amino acids: CASSPGAWGDTEAFF.